The entry that follows covers one TCR beta chain sequence. This entry comes from a study of T cell repertoires in cytomegalovirus infection. This CDR3 spans 12 amino acids. Trimming at V came to 2 bases and at J to 10 bases, leaving 3 bases not matched to a gene. TCRdb fed the reads into MiXCR, producing one record per CDR3 protein. The sample carries 490,000 or so distinct CDR3 sequences, about 11% recorded once. The clonotype originates from a human donor in good health (CMV status not recorded). Some clones in this sample may be carry-over from other donors' samples. V usage is TRBV12-3 or TRBV12-4 and J usage is TRBJ1-1; 8 nucleotides match TRBD1. Input material: PBMCs. This chain's CDR3 is CASSLQGAAAFF. In nucleotides, the CDR3 is TGTGCCAGCAGTTTACAGGGGGCGGCAGCTTTCTTT.